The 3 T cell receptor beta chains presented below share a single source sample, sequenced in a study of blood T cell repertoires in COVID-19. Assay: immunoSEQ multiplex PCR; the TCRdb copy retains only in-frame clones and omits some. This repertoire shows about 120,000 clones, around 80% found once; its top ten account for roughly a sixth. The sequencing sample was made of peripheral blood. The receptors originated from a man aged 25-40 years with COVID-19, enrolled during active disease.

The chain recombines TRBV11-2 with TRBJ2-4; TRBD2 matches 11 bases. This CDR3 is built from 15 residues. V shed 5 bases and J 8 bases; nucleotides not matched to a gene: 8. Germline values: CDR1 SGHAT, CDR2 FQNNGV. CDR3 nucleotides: TGTGCCAGCAGCAAAGGGACTAGCGGAGGGGACATTCAGTACTTC. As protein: CASSKGTSGGDIQYF.

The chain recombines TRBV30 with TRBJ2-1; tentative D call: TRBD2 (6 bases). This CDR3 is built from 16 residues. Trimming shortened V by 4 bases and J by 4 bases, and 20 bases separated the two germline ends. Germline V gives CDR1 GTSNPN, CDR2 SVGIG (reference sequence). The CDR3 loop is CAWNLPSTRGYNEQFF. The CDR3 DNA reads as TGTGCCTGGAACCTACCCTCGACGCGGGGATACAATGAGCAGTTCTTC.

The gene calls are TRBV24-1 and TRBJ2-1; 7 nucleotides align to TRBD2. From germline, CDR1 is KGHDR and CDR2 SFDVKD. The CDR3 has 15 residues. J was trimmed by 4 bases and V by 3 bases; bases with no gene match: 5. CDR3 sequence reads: CATSDPGLTYNEQFF. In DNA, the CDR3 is TGTGCCACCAGTGATCCGGGACTAACATACAATGAGCAGTTCTTC.